The rows below give T cell receptor beta chains drawn from one sample of a study of T-cell reconstitution after alpha-beta-depleted transplantation in children. TCRdb re-analysed the PCR reads in MiXCR, keeping a single row per CDR3 protein. This sample yields a few hundred thousand distinct CDR3 sequences, of which around 8.9% are seen a single time; about 5% belongs to the top ten. Material: PBMCs from the stem cell graft donor, obtained from the stem cell graft. These receptors were obtained from a human donor who donated a stem cell graft to a child with SCID. The CDR3 runs from the conserved cysteine through the conserved F or W. The D gene is left open where the match is weak. Some rows have no size entry. The others give once, few or many, or a class for an expanded clone.

size	D	V	length	J	CDR3	DNA
many	.	TRBV6-6	13	TRBJ1-5	CASSYSENQPQHF	TGTGCCAGCAGTTACTCGGAGAATCAGCCCCAGCATTTT
many	.	TRBV29-1	12	TRBJ1-1	CSGQHPNTEAFF	TGCAGCGGCCAACATCCGAACACTGAAGCTTTCTTT
many	.	TRBV29-1	12	TRBJ1-2	CSVVVAAYGYTF	TGCAGCGTTGTGGTGGCCGCCTATGGCTACACCTTC
many	.	TRBV21-1	12	TRBJ1-5	CASSSLHQPQHF	TGTGCCAGCAGCTCCCTCCATCAGCCCCAGCATTTT
many	TRBD1	TRBV5-1	17	TRBJ2-7	CASSLAPKTGPAYEQYF	TGCGCCAGCAGCTTGGCACCAAAGACAGGGCCAGCCTACGAGCAGTACTTC
many	.	TRBV20-1	14	TRBJ1-2	CSALRPDRIGGYTF	TGCAGTGCCCTCAGACCCGACAGGATCGGTGGCTACACCTTC
many	.	TRBV5-1	15	TRBJ1-1	CASSWGAAANTEAFF	TGCGCCAGCAGCTGGGGGGCAGCGGCCAACACTGAAGCTTTCTTT
many	TRBD1	TRBV5-1	13	TRBJ1-2	CASSHGTGYGYTF	TGCGCCAGCAGCCACGGGACAGGATATGGCTACACCTTC
.	TRBD2	TRBV5-1	16	TRBJ2-1	CASSSIAGGPPNEQFF	TGCGCCAGCAGCTCCATAGCGGGGGGGCCTCCGAATGAGCAGTTCTTC
many	.	TRBV15	17	TRBJ2-1	CATSGPVGEAPLDEQFF	TGTGCCACCAGCGGACCGGTCGGGGAGGCCCCTTTGGATGAGCAGTTCTTC
many	.	TRBV12-3/TRBV12-4	14	TRBJ1-1	CASRMTGLNTEAFF	TGTGCCAGCAGAATGACAGGACTGAACACTGAAGCTTTCTTT
many	.	TRBV20-1	12	TRBJ1-5	CSARTLGQPQHF	TGCAGTGCTCGGACTCTCGGGCAGCCCCAGCATTTT
many	.	TRBV20-1	15	TRBJ1-6	CSASTDQISGSPLHF	TGCAGTGCTAGTACCGACCAAATTAGTGGTTCACCCCTCCACTTT
.	.	TRBV10-3	15	TRBJ1-5	CAIRFDGEGNQPQHF	TGTGCCATACGCTTCGACGGGGAGGGCAATCAGCCCCAGCATTTT
many	TRBD1	TRBV7-8	15	TRBJ2-1	CASSLALRQGREQFF	TGTGCCAGCAGCCTAGCACTCCGACAGGGGAGGGAGCAGTTCTTC
many	.	TRBV5-1	14	TRBJ2-7	CASSLRQRSYEQYF	TGCGCCAGCAGCTTGCGCCAGAGGTCCTACGAGCAGTACTTC
many	TRBD2	TRBV12-3/TRBV12-4	15	TRBJ2-5	CASRASGGALETQYF	TGTGCCAGCAGGGCTAGCGGGGGGGCCCTTGAGACCCAGTACTTC
many	TRBD1	TRBV5-1	15	TRBJ2-5	CASSLPGGYQETQYF	TGCGCCAGCAGCTTACCAGGGGGCTACCAAGAGACCCAGTACTTC
.	.	TRBV6-6	13	TRBJ1-1	CASIGLMNTEAFF	TGTGCCAGCATCGGGCTGATGAACACTGAAGCTTTCTTT
many	TRBD1	TRBV5-1	16	TRBJ1-4	CASSSGTANTNEKLFF	TGCGCCAGCAGCTCTGGGACAGCAAATACTAATGAAAAACTGTTTTTT
many	.	TRBV28	15	TRBJ2-5	CASSSRPSLWETQYF	TGTGCCAGCAGTTCACGTCCTTCCCTATGGGAGACCCAGTACTTC
many	.	TRBV12-3/TRBV12-4	12	TRBJ1-2	CASSLVQNGYTF	TGTGCCAGCAGTTTAGTACAAAATGGCTACACCTTC
.	.	TRBV27	14	TRBJ2-1	CASSLRRAHGEQFF	TGTGCCAGCAGTCTCCGACGGGCCCACGGTGAGCAGTTCTTC
many	TRBD1	TRBV4-2	21	TRBJ1-4	CASSQVVFPGTEDTTNEKLFF	TGTGCCAGCAGCCAAGTCGTTTTCCCTGGGACAGAGGATACAACTAATGAAAAACTGTTTTTT
many	.	TRBV4-1	14	TRBJ2-5	CASSQVGRGSAQYF	TGCGCCAGCAGCCAAGTAGGAAGGGGATCCGCCCAGTACTTC